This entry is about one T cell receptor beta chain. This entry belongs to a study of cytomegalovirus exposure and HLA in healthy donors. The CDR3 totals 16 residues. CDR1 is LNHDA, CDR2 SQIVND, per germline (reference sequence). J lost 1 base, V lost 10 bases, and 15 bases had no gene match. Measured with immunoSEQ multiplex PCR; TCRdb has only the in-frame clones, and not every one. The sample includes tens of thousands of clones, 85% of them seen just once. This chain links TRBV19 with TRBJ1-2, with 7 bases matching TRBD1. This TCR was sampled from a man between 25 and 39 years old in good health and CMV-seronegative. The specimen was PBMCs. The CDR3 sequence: CATSRGDSLNNYGYTF. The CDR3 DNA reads TGTGCCACCTCGCGGGGGGACAGCCTAAATAACTATGGCTACACCTTC.